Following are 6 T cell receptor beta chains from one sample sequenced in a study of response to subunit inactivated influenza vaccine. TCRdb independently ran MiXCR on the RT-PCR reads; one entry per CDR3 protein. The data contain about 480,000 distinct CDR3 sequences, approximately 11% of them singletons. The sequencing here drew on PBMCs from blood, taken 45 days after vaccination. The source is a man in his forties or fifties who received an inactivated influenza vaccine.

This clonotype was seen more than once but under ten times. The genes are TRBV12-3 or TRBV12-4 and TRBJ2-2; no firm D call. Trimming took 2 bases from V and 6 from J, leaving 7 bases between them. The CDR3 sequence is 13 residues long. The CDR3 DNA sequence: TGTGCCAGCAGTTTAATAGAGTCCGGGGAGCTGTTTTTT. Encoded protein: CASSLIESGELFF.

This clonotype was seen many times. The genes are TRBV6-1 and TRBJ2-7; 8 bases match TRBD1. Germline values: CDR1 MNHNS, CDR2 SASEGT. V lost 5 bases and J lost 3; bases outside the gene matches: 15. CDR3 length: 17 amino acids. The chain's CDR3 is CASSTILQGVPFYEQYF. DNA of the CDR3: TGTGCCAGCAGTACCATTCTACAGGGGGTGCCTTTCTACGAGCAGTACTTC.

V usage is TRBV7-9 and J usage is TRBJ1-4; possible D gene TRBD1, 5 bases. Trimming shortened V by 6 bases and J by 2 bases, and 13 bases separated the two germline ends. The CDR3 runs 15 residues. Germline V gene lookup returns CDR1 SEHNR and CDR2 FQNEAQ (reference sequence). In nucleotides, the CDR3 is TGTGCCAGCAGTTGGACACGGGAGACTAATGAAAAACTGTTTTTT. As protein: CASSWTRETNEKLFF.

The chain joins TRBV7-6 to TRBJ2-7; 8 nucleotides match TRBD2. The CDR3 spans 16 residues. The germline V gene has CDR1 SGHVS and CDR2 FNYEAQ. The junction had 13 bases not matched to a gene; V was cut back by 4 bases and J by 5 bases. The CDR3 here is CASSSLAVAGRHEQYF. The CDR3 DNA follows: TGTGCCAGCAGCTCTTTAGCGGTAGCGGGACGCCACGAGCAGTACTTC. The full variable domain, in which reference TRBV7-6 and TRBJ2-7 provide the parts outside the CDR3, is GAGVSQSPRYKVTKRGQDVALRCDPISGHVSLYWYRQALGQGPEFLTYFNYEAQQDKSGLPNDRFSAERPEGSISTLTIQRTEQRDSAMYRCASSSLAVAGRHEQYFGPGTRLTVT.

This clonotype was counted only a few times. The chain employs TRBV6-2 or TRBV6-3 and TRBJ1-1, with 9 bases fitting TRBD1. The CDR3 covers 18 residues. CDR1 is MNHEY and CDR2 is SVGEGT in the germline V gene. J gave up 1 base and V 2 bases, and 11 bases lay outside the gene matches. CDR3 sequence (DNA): TGTGCCAGCAGTTACCATGGACAGGGGTCCGACGGGAACACTGAAGCTTTCTTT. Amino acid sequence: CASSYHGQGSDGNTEAFF.

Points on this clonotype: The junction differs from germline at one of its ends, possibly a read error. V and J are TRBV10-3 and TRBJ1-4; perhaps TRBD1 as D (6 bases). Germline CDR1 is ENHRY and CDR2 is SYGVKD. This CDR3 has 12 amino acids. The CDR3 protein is CPIRGLGEKLFF. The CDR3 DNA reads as TGTCCCATCAGGGGATTAGGTGAAAAACTGTTTTTT.